This TCR beta chain came from a study of PD-1 blockade in classical Hodgkin lymphoma. Germline CDR1 GTSNPN, CDR2 SVGIG (reference sequence). The CDR3 consists of 14 residues. The trim removed 4 bases at V and 6 bases at J, leaving 8 bases unmatched. Every single patient, without exception, relapsed after autologous stem cell transplantation, and brentuximab vedotin exposure varied. Under best response, outcomes were complete response, partial response or progressive disease. Study-wide points: By C4D1 there was a significant rise in CD4+ TCR diversity but not in CD8+ TCR diversity. Baseline diversity resembling that of newly diagnosed patients was seen in complete responders. Patients with an early start, nivolumab under 1 year after ASCT, were excluded.

Profiled with immunoSEQ multiplex PCR; TCRdb holds only in-frame clones, not every one. This sample carries tens of thousands of clones, 60% to 75% of them seen once, and the ten largest clones take around 3%. This clone came up a few times. Its antigen is unknown. The chain couples TRBV30 to TRBJ1-2; TRBD1 matches 10 bases. The material was peripheral blood mononuclear cells (PBMCs), obtained at baseline. The clonotype originates from a human donor with classical Hodgkin lymphoma. DNA of the CDR3: TGTGCCTGGAACCGGGACAGGGGAGTTGATGGCTACACCTTC. Its translation: CAWNRDRGVDGYTF. Supplemented by reference TRBV30 and TRBJ1-2, the full variable domain reads SQTIHQWPATLVQPVGSPLSLECTVEGTSNPNLYWYRQAAGRGLQLLFYSVGIGQISSEVPQNLSASRPQDRQFILSSKKLLLSDSGFYLCAWNRDRGVDGYTFGSGTRLTVV.